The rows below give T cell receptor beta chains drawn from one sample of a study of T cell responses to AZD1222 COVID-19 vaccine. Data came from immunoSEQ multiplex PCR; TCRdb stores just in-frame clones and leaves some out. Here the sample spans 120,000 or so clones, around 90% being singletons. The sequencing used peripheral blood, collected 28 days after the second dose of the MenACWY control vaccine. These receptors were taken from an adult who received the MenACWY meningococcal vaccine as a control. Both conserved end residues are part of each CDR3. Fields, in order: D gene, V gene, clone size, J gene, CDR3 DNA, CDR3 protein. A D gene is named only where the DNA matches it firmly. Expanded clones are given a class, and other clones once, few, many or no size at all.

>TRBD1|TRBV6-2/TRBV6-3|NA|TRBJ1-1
TGTGCCAGCAGTGCACAGGGGAGAGGGAACACTGAAGCTTTCTTT
CASSAQGRGNTEAFF
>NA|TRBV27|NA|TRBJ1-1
TGTGCCAGCAGTTTATCGGGGACGGGGGGCACTGAAGCTTTCTTT
CASSLSGTGGTEAFF
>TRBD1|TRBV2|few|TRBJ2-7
TGTGCCAGCAGTGGGACAGGGACGGTGTTGGAGCAGTACTTC
CASSGTGTVLEQYF
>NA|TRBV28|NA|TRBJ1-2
TGTGCCAGCAGTTCACAGGGAGTCGACGGCTACACCTTC
CASSSQGVDGYTF
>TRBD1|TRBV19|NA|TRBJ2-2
TGTGCCAGTAGGGGGACAGGAAACACCGGGGAGCTGTTTTTT
CASRGTGNTGELFF
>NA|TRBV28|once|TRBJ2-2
TGTGCCAGCTTAGAATTGACACAAGGTGGGGAGCTGTTTTTT
CASLELTQGGELFF
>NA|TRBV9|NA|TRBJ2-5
TGTGCCAGCAGCCCAGGGAGGGGGCCAGGGCAAGAGACCCAGTACTTC
CASSPGRGPGQETQYF
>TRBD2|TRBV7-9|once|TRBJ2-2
TGTGCCAGCAGCGCCAGACTAGCGGGAGCCACCGGGGAGCTGTTTTTT
CASSARLAGATGELFF
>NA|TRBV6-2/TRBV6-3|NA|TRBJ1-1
TGTGCCAGCAGTTCCCAGGGAGGCGATACTGAAGCTTTCTTT
CASSSQGGDTEAFF
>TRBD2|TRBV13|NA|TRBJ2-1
TGTGCCAGCAGCTTAGTTGCGGGCGGGGGGAATGAGCAGTTCTTC
CASSLVAGGGNEQFF
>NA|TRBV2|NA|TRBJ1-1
TGTGCCAGTGGGTCGAATGAAGCTTTCTTT
CASGSNEAFF
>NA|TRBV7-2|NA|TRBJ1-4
TGTGCCAGCAGCTTACGGGGGGCTAATGAAAAACTGTTTTTT
CASSLRGANEKLFF
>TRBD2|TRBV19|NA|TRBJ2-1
TGTGCCAGTAGCAAGATGGGGGGGAGCTCCTACAATGAGCAGTTCTTC
CASSKMGGSSYNEQFF
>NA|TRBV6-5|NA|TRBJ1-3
TGTGCCAGCAGTTACTCGAGAAGGTTCACTGGAAACACCATATATTTT
CASSYSRRFTGNTIYF
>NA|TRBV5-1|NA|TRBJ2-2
TGCGCCAGCAGCTTATCGCCCTCCACCGGGGAGCTGTTTTTT
CASSLSPSTGELFF
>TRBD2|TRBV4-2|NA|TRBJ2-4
TGTGCCAGCAGCCAGTTCGCAGGGAGGGACATTCAGTACTTC
CASSQFAGRDIQYF
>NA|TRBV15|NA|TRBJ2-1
TGTGCCACCAGCAGCGGACCAACGAATGAGCAGTTCTTC
CATSSGPTNEQFF
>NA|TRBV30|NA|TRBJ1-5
TGTGCCTGGGCTTCTGGGTTGAGCAATCAGCCCCAGCATTTT
CAWASGLSNQPQHF
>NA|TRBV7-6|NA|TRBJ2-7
TGTGCCAGCAACCCCGGAGGCTCCTACGAGCAGTACTTC
CASNPGGSYEQYF
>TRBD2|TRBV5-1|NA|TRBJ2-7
TGCGCCAGCAGCTTGGGAGCGGGAGAGGCCTACGAGCAGTACTTC
CASSLGAGEAYEQYF
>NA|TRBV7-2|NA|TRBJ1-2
TGTGCCAGCAGCTTAGACAGGGATAGTGGTGGCTACACCTTC
CASSLDRDSGGYTF
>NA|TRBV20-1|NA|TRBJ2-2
TGCAGTGCTAGTAGCGGCGCGAACACCGGGGAGCTGTTTTTT
CSASSGANTGELFF
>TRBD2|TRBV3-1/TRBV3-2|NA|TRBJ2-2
TGTGCCAGCAGCCACGACAGGGGTTTTGGACTAGCGGGATCTACCGGGGAGCTGTTTTTT
CASSHDRGFGLAGSTGELFF
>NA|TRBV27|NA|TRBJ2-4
TGTGCCAGCAGTCCCCGCCTAAGGGTGGGTCTGGACATTCAGTACTTC
CASSPRLRVGLDIQYF
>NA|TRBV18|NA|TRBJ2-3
TGTGCCAGCTCACCACCGGGCACAGATACGCAGTATTTT
CASSPPGTDTQYF
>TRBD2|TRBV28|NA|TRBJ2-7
TGTGCCAGCACCACCCAGGGTGAGGGACTAGTCTACGAGCAGTACTTC
CASTTQGEGLVYEQYF
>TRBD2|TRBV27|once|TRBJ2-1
TGTGCCAGCAGTTTACCCCTAGCGGGGGCCTACAATGAGCAGTTCTTC
CASSLPLAGAYNEQFF
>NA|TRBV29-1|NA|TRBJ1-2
TGCAGCGTTGAGGGACGTGGCTATGGCTACACCTTC
CSVEGRGYGYTF
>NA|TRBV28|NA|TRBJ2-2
TGTGCCAGCAGTTTACGGGGGGCGGTAGTCCGCACCGGGGAGCTGTTTTTT
CASSLRGAVVRTGELFF
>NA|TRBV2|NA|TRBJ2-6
TGTGCCAGCAGATATGGGGCCAACGTCCTGACTTTC
CASRYGANVLTF
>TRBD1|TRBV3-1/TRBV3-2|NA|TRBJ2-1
TGTGCCAGCAGCCTCGGGACAGGTCCCCAGGGAGGTCTTGAGCAGTTCTTC
CASSLGTGPQGGLEQFF
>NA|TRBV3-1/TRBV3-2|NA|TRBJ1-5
TGTGCCAGCAGCGTCGGGTGGGATCAGCCCCAGCATTTT
CASSVGWDQPQHF
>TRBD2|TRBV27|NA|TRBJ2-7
TGTGCCAGCAGTCCACTGAATAGCGGGAGCAACGAGCAGTACTTC
CASSPLNSGSNEQYF
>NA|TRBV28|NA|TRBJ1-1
TGTGCCAGCATCCTACGGGGCGTGGGGGGCACTGAAGCTTTCTTT
CASILRGVGGTEAFF
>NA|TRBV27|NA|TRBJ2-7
TGTGCCAGCGGGCGTTACGAGCAGTACTTC
CASGRYEQYF
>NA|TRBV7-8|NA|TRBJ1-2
TGTGCCAGCAGCTTAAAAGCGTCGGACTATGGCTACACCTTC
CASSLKASDYGYTF
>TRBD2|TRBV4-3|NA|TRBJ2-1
TGCGCCCGCAGCCGGGAGCGGGGGGGAAACAATGAGCAGTTCTTC
CARSRERGGNNEQFF
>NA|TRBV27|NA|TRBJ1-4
TGTGCCAGCAGTCAGGGACACCTTAATGAAAAACTGTTTTTT
CASSQGHLNEKLFF
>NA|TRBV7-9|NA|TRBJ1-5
TGTGCCAGCAGCACCGGGACAACCATTATCCCCCAGCATTTT
CASSTGTTIIPQHF
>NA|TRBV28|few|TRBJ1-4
TGTGCCAGCAGTTTTAGCGGGGAAAAACTGTTTTTT
CASSFSGEKLFF
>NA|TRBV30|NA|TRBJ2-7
TGTGCCTGGAGTGGGCCCCTCTCGTACGAGCAGTACTTC
CAWSGPLSYEQYF